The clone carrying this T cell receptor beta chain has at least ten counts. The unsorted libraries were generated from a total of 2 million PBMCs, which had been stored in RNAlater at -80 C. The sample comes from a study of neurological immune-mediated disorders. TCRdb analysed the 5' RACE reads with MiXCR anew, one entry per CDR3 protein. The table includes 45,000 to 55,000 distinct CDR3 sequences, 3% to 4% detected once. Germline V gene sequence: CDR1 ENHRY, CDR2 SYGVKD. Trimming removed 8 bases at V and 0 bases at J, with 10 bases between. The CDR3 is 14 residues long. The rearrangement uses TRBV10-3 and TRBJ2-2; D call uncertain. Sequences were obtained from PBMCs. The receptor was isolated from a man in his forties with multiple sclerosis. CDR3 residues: CAIAETTNTGELFF. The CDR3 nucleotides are TGTGCCATCGCTGAGACAACGAACACCGGGGAGCTGTTTTTT.